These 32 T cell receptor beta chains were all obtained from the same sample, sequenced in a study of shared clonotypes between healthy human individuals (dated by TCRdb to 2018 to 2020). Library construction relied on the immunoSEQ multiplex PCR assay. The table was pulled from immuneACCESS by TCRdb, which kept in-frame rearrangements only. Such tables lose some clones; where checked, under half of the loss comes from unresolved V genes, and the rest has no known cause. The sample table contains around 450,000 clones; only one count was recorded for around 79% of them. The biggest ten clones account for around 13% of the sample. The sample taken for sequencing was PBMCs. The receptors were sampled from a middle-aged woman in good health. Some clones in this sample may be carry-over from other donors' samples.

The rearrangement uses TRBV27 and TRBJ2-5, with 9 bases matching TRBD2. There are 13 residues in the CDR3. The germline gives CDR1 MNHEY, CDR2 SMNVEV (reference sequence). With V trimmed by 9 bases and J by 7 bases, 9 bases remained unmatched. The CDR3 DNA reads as TGTGCCAGTAGCGGGAGTCCCTCGGGGACCCAGTACTTC. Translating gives CASSGSPSGTQYF.

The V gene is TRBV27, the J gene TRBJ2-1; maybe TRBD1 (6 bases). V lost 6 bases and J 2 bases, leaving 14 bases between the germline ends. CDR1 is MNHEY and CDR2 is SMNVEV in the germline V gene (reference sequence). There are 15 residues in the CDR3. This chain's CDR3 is CASRPRQATYNEQFF. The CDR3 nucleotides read TGTGCCAGCAGGCCCCGACAGGCAACCTACAATGAGCAGTTCTTC.

The CDR3 region has the DNA TGTGCCAGCAGCCCCGGGACTCGCGATACGCAGTATTTT. Its translation: CASSPGTRDTQYF. This sequence joins TRBV7-9 and TRBJ2-3; maybe TRBD2 (6 bases). Germline CDR1 is SEHNR and CDR2 is FQNEAQ (reference sequence). V shed 5 bases and J shed 6 bases, with 12 bases lying between them. The CDR3 has 13 residues. Based on the CDR3 plus reference TRBV7-9 and TRBJ2-3, the full variable domain is DTGVSQNPRHKITKRGQNVTFRCDPISEHNRLYWYRQTLGQGPEFLTYFQNEAQLEKSRLLSDRFSAERPKGSFSTLEIQRTEQGDSAMYLCASSPGTRDTQYFGPGTRLTVL.

The DNA of the CDR3 is TGTGCCAGCAGCTTAGGTGCGGGAGGTTCCTACGAGCAGTACTTC. Protein product: CASSLGAGGSYEQYF. This chain connects TRBV7-2 to TRBJ2-7; 8 nucleotides line up with TRBD2. Germline CDR1 reads SGHTA; CDR2 reads FQGNSA. With V trimmed by 1 base and J by 1 base, 3 bases remained unmatched. The CDR3 is 15 residues long.

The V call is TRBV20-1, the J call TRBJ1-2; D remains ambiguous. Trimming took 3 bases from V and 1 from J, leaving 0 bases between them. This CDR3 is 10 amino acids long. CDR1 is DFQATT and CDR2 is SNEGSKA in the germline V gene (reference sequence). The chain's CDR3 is CSASNYGYTF. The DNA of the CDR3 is TGCAGTGCTAGTAACTATGGCTACACCTTC.

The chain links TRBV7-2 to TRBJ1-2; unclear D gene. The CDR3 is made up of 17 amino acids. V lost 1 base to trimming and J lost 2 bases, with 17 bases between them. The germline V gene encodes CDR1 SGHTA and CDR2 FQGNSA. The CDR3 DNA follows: TGTGCCAGCAGCTTAGTTTTCGCGAGAAAAATAAACTATGGCTACACCTTC. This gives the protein CASSLVFARKINYGYTF.

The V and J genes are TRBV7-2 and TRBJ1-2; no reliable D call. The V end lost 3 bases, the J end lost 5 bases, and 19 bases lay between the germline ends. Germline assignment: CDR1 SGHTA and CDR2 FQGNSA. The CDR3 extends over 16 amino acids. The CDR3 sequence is CASSFGVGMTGYGYTF. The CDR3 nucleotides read TGTGCCAGCAGCTTCGGGGTCGGGATGACTGGGTATGGCTACACCTTC.

For the CDR3, the DNA is TGTGCCAGCAGCTTAGTTCTTGGTGTGAGGTCCTACGAGCAGTACTTC. Its translation is CASSLVLGVRSYEQYF. This chain connects TRBV7-9 to TRBJ2-7, with D hard to call. Germline lookup yields CDR1 SEHNR and CDR2 FQNEAQ (reference sequence). The CDR3 loop spans 16 amino acids. V lost 1 base, J lost 1 base, and 14 bases lay in between.

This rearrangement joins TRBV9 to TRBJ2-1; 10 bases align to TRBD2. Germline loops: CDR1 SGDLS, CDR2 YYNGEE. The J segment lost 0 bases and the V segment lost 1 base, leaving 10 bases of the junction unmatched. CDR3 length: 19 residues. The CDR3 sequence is CASSVSSGSPRSSYNEQFF. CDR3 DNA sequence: TGTGCCAGCAGCGTATCTAGCGGGAGCCCCCGGAGCTCCTACAATGAGCAGTTCTTC.

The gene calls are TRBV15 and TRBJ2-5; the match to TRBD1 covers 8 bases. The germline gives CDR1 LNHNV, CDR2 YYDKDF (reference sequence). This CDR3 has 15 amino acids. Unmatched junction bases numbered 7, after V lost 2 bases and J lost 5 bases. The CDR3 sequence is CATSRPPGGEETQYF. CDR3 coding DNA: TGTGCCACCAGCAGACCCCCAGGGGGCGAGGAGACCCAGTACTTC.

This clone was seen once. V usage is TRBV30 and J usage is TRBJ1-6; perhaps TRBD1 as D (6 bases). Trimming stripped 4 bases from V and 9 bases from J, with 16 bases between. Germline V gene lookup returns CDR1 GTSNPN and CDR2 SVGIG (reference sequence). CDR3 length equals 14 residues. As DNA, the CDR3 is TGTGCCTGGAAGCTGTGGGGGCCCACTTCACCCCTCCACTTT. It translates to CAWKLWGPTSPLHF.

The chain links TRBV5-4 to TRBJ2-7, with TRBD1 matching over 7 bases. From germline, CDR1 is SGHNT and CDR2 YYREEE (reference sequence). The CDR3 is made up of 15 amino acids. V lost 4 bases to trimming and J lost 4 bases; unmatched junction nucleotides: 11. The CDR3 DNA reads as TGTGCCAGCAGCCCCGACTGGACAGGAAGTTACGAGCAGTACTTC. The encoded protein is CASSPDWTGSYEQYF.

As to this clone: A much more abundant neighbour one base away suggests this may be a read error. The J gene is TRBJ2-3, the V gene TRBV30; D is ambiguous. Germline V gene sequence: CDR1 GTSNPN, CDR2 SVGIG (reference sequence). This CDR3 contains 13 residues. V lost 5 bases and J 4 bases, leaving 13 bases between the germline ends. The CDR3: CAWRGPRADTQYF. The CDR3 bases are TGTGCCTGGCGTGGGCCCCGGGCAGATACGCAGTATTTT. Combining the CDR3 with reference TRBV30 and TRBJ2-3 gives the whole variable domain SQTIHQWPATLVQPVGSPLSLECTVEGTSNPNLYWYRQAAGRGLQLLFYSVGIGQISSEVPQNLSASRPQDRQFILSSKKLLLSDSGFYLCAWRGPRADTQYFGPGTRLTVL.

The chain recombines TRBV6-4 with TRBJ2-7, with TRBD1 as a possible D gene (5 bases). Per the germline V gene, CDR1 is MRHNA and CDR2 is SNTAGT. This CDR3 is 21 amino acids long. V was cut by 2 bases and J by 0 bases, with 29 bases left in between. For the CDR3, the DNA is TGTGCCAGCAGTGACCTTCTTTGGAGACAGCAGCTCCACAGGAGCTCCTACGAGCAGTACTTC. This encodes CASSDLLWRQQLHRSSYEQYF.

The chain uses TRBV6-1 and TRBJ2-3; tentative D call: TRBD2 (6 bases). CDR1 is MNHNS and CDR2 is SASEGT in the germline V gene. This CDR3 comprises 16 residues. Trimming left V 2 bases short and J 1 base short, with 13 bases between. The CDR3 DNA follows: TGTGCCAGCAGTGAAATATCCCAGCGGGGCACAGATACGCAGTATTTT. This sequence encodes CASSEISQRGTDTQYF.

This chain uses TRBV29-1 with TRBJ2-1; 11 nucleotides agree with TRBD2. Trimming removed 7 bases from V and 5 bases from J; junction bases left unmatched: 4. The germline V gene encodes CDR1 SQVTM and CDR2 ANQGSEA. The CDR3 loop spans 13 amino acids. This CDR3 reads CSATSGGNNEQFF. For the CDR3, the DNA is TGCAGCGCCACTAGCGGGGGAAACAATGAGCAGTTCTTC.

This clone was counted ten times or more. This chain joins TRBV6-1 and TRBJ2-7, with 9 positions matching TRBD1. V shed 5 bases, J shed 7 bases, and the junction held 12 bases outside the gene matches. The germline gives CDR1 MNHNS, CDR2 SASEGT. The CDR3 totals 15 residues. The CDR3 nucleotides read TGTGCCAGCAGTTCACAGACAGGGGGTCTGTGGGAGCAGTACTTC. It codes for CASSSQTGGLWEQYF.

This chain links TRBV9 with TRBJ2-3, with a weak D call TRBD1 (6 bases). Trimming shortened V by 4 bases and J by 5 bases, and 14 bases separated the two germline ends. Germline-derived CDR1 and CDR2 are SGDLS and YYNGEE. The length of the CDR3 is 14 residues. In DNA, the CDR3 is TGTGCCAGCAGCCCCGGACAGCCAGGAGATACGCAGTATTTT. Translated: CASSPGQPGDTQYF.

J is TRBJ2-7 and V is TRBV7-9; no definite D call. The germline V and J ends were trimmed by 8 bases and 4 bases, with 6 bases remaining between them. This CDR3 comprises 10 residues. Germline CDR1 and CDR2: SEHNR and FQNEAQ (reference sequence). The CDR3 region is CASGLYEQYF. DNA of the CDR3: TGTGCCAGCGGCCTTTACGAGCAGTACTTC. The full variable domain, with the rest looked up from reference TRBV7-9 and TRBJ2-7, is DTGVSQNPRHKITKRGQNVTFRCDPISEHNRLYWYRQTLGQGPEFLTYFQNEAQLEKSRLLSDRFSAERPKGSFSTLEIQRTEQGDSAMYLCASGLYEQYFGPGTRLTVT.

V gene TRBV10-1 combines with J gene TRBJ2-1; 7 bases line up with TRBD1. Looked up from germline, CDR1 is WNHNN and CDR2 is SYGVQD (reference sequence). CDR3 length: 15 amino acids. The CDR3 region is CVKNTGDQAYNEQFF. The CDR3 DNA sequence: TGCGTGAAGAATACAGGGGATCAAGCCTACAATGAGCAGTTCTTC.

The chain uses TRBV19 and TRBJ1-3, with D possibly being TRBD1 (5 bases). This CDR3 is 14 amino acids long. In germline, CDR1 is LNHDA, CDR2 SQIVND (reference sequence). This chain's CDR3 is CASGGGPAGNTIYF. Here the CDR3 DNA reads TGTGCTAGCGGGGGAGGGCCCGCTGGAAACACCATATATTTT.

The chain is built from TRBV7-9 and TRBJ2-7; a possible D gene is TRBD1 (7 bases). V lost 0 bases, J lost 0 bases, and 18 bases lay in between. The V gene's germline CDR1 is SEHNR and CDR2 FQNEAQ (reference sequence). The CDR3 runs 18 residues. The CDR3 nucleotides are TGTGCCAGCAGCTTAGCGCAGGGGGGCTACCTTAGCTCCTACGAGCAGTACTTC. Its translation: CASSLAQGGYLSSYEQYF.

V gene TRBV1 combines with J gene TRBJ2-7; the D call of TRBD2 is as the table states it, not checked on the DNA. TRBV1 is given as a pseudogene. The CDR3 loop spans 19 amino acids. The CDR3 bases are TGCACCAGCAGCAAGTGGGACAGGGGCGGACTAGCGGGACCCTACGAGCAGTACTTC. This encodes CTSSKWDRGGLAGPYEQYF.

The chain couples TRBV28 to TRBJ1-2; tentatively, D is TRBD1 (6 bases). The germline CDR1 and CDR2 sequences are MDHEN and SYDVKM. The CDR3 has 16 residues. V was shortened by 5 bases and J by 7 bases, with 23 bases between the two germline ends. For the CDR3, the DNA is TGTGCCAGCAGTCCATACTGGACAGCTTCGACGAGTGGCTACACCTTC. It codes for CASSPYWTASTSGYTF.

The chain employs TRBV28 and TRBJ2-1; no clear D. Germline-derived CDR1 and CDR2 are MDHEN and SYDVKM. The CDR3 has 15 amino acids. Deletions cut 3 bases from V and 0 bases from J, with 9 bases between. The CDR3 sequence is CASSLSMSSYNEQFF. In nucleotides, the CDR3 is TGTGCCAGCAGTTTGAGCATGAGCTCCTACAATGAGCAGTTCTTC.

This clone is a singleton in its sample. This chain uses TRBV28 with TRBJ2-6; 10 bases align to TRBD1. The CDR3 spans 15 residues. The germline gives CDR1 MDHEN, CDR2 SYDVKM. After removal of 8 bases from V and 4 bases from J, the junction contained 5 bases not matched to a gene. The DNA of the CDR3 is TGTGCCAGCGACAGGGGGCTGGGAGGGGCCAACGTCCTGACTTTC. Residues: CASDRGLGGANVLTF.

The CDR3 sequence: CASSRQMNNEQFF. CDR3 nucleotide sequence: TGTGCCAGCAGCAGGCAGATGAATAATGAGCAGTTCTTC. The chain combines TRBV7-3 with TRBJ2-1; no clear D gene. Deletions cut 5 bases from V and 7 bases from J, with 12 bases between. The CDR3 is 13 residues long. In germline, CDR1 is SGHTA, CDR2 FQGTGA.

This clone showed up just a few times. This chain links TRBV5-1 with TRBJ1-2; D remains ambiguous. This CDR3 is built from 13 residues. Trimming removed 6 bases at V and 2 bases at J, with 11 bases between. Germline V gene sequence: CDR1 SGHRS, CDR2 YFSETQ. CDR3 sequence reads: CASKVDGNYGYTF. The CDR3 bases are TGCGCCAGCAAAGTGGACGGGAACTATGGCTACACCTTC.

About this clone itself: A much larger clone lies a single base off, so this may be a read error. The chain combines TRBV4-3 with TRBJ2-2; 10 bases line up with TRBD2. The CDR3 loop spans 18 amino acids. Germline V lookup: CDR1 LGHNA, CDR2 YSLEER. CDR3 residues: CSSSQEATSGDNTGELFF. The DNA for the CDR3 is TGCTCCAGCAGCCAAGAAGCCACTAGCGGGGATAACACCGGGGAGCTGTTTTTT.

The CDR3 bases are TGCAGCGTGTATCTAGCGGGGGACAGCTCCTACAATGAGCAGTTCTTC. It specifies CSVYLAGDSSYNEQFF. The V and J genes are TRBV29-1 and TRBJ2-1; 10 nucleotides line up with TRBD2. This CDR3 has 16 residues. CDR1 and CDR2 (germline): SQVTM, ANQGSEA. The ends lost 6 bases at V and 0 bases at J; junction bases unmatched: 8.

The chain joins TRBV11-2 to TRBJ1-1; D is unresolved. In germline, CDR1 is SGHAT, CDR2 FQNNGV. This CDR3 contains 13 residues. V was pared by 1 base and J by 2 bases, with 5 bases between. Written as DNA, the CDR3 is TGTGCCAGCAGCTTAGGCCAAAACACTGAAGCTTTCTTT. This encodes CASSLGQNTEAFF.

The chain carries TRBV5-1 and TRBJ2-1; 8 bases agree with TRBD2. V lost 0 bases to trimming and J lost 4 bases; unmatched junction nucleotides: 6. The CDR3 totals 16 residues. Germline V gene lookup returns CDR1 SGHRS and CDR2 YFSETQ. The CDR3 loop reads CASSLASGRTYNEQFF. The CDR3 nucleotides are TGCGCCAGCAGCTTGGCCAGCGGGAGAACTTACAATGAGCAGTTCTTC. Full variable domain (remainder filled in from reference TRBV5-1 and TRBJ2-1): KAGVTQTPRYLIKTRGQQVTLSCSPISGHRSVSWYQQTPGQGLQFLFEYFSETQRNKGNFPGRFSGRQFSNSRSEMNVSTLELGDSALYLCASSLASGRTYNEQFFGPGTRLTVL.